The entry below describes one TCR beta chain. Its antigen is currently unknown. The CDR3 sequence is 15 residues long. V lost 0 bases and J 4 bases, leaving 11 bases between the germline ends. Per germline, CDR1 KGHSH and CDR2 LQKENI. Profiling relied on immunoSEQ multiplex PCR, and the TCRdb table lists in-frame clones only, not all of them. The sample holds approximately 260,000 clones, approximately 95% seen once. These data originate in a study of T cell responses to AZD1222 COVID-19 vaccine. Regarding the study as a whole: Among vaccine-associated CD4 TCRs, coverage spanned spike, with dominance at 160-218 and 743-854. Repertoire samples came only from after the peak T cell response. Spike-specific TCR depth and breadth grew after two AZD1222 doses. It should be noted that donors were predominantly white British and more often female, and clonal diversity was possibly underestimated.

The sample consisted of peripheral blood, taken on day 0 of AZD1222 vaccination. The J gene is TRBJ2-3, the V gene TRBV18, with unresolved D. This TCR derives from an adult in good health. CDR3 nucleotide sequence: TGTGCCAGCTCACCACCGGTTGGGATGGCAGATACGCAGTATTTT. It yields the protein CASSPPVGMADTQYF.